These T cell receptor beta chains were read from a single sample in a study of Graves' ophthalmopathy and Graves' hyperthyroidism. TCRdb reanalysed the multiplex PCR reads using MiXCR and keeps one entry per CDR3 protein. Of some 360,000 distinct CDR3 sequences in the sample, about 17% were seen once. The sequenced material came from peripheral blood. The source is an adult woman with stable Graves' hyperthyroidism. The CDR3 runs from the conserved cysteine through the conserved F or W. A D gene is named only where the DNA matches it firmly. A clone size is listed for some rows: how often the clone was seen (once, few, many), or a class if it is expanded.

>.|.|TRBV6-1|TRBJ1-6
TGTGCCAGCGGAATCACGGGGAGTAGGCATTCACCCCTCCACTTT
CASGITGSRHSPLHF
>few|TRBD1|TRBV5-1|TRBJ1-3
TGCGCCAGCAGCAACGACAGGGCTGACTCTGGAAACACCATATATTTT
CASSNDRADSGNTIYF
>many|TRBD1|TRBV7-2|TRBJ2-7
TGTGCCAGCAGTCTCTTCCCAGGGGGCTCCTACGAGCAGTACTTC
CASSLFPGGSYEQYF
>many|TRBD1|TRBV30|TRBJ2-7
TGTGCCTGGAGTCCTCCGGGACAGATACCCTACGAGCAGTACTTC
CAWSPPGQIPYEQYF
>many|TRBD2|TRBV20-1|TRBJ2-5
TGCAGTGCTAGTCGACTAGCGGGAGGCCGGGAGACCCAGTACTTC
CSASRLAGGRETQYF
>few|TRBD1|TRBV6-1|TRBJ2-4
TGTGCCAGCAGGGAAGGACAGGGGTTCGGAAACATTCAGTACTTC
CASREGQGFGNIQYF
>many|.|TRBV3-1|TRBJ1-1
TGTGCCTCTTCAGACATGAACACTGAAGCTTTCTTT
CASSDMNTEAFF
>few|.|TRBV29-1|TRBJ2-7
TGCAGCGTCTTAGGTGGAGACTCCTCCTACGAGCAGTACTTC
CSVLGGDSSYEQYF
>many|TRBD1|TRBV6-5|TRBJ1-2
TGTGCCAGCAGTTACCCCGGGACAGCCTCATTCTTCTATGGCTACACCTTC
CASSYPGTASFFYGYTF
>many|TRBD1|TRBV7-9|TRBJ1-2
TGTGCCAGCAGCCACGGGACAGGACTTGACGGCTACACCTTC
CASSHGTGLDGYTF
>many|.|TRBV5-1|TRBJ1-6
TGCGCCAGCAGCTTGGACCAGGCCTTTAATTCACCCCTCCACTTT
CASSLDQAFNSPLHF
>many|.|TRBV7-2|TRBJ2-5
TGTGCCAGCAGCTTGTTGGGCGCAGGGGAGACCCAGTACTTC
CASSLLGAGETQYF
>many|TRBD1|TRBV4-1|TRBJ1-5
TGCGCCAGCAGCCAACTATTAGGACAGGGAAGGGATCAGCCCCAGCATTTT
CASSQLLGQGRDQPQHF
>many|.|TRBV20-1|TRBJ1-5
TGCAGTGCTAGAGCAGGGGCTAACAATCAGCCCCAGCATTTT
CSARAGANNQPQHF